Shown below are 30 T cell receptor beta chains from a single sample sequenced in a study of cytomegalovirus exposure and HLA in healthy donors. 13 Jbeta primers and 60 Vbeta primers were used for the PCR. Assay: immunoSEQ multiplex PCR; the TCRdb copy retains only in-frame clones and omits some. The sample shows around 130,000 clones, roughly 62% of them seen only once. The material sequenced was PBMCs. All receptors derive from a man aged 25-40 years in good health and CMV-seropositive.

CDR3 sequence reads: CASSQERTRELTGELFF. CDR3 nucleotides: TGCGCCAGCAGCCAAGAGAGGACACGCGAGTTAACCGGGGAGCTGTTTTTT. V usage is TRBV4-1 and J usage is TRBJ2-2; D possibly corresponds to TRBD1 (5 bases). This CDR3 contains 17 residues. Germline CDR1 is MGHRA and CDR2 is YSYEKL. V gave up 0 bases and J gave up 5 bases, with 16 bases separating them.

This clone was recorded only once. The chain combines TRBV5-4 with TRBJ2-2, with 7 bases identical to TRBD2. V was clipped by 4 bases and J by 4 bases; unmatched bases: 7. The germline CDR1 and CDR2 sequences are SGHNT and YYREEE (reference sequence). The CDR3 totals 15 residues. The CDR3: CASSASGEVTGELFF. The CDR3 DNA follows: TGTGCCAGCAGCGCAAGCGGGGAGGTCACCGGGGAGCTGTTTTTT. The full variable domain, in which reference TRBV5-4 and TRBJ2-2 provide the parts outside the CDR3, is ETGVTQSPTHLIKTRGQQVTLRCSSQSGHNTVSWYQQALGQGPQFIFQYYREEENGRGNFPPRFSGLQFPNYSSELNVNALELDDSALYLCASSASGEVTGELFFGEGSRLTVL.

V gene TRBV27 combines with J gene TRBJ1-4; 7 bases are a match to TRBD1. This CDR3 contains 15 residues. Per germline, CDR1 MNHEY and CDR2 SMNVEV (reference sequence). The V and J ends lost 2 bases and 9 bases, in that order; junction bases with no gene match: 9. CDR3 bases: TGTGCCAGCAGTTTAATACCGCGGGGACAGCAAAAACTGTTTTTT. Protein: CASSLIPRGQQKLFF.

V and J are TRBV12-5 and TRBJ2-4; weak D call: TRBD2 (6 bases). V lost 6 bases, J lost 5 bases, and 20 bases lay in between. This CDR3 spans 16 amino acids. Germline assignment: CDR1 LGHNT and CDR2 FRNRAP. The CDR3 DNA reads TGTGCTAGTGGGGTCTTTCGCGGGACTGCCGAAAACATTCAGTACTTC. This codes for CASGVFRGTAENIQYF.

The genes are TRBV7-2 and TRBJ2-7; either TRBD1 or TRBD2 may supply D (9 bases each). The V gene's germline CDR1 is SGHTA and CDR2 FQGNSA. Between the trimmed V and J ends, which lost 3 bases and 2 bases, there was a span of 23 bases. The CDR3 has 18 residues. The CDR3 spells CASSLRTGVSGGTYEQYF. CDR3 sequence (DNA): TGTGCCAGCAGCTTGAGGACAGGGGTTAGCGGGGGAACCTACGAGCAGTACTTC. The whole variable domain, filled in from reference TRBV7-2 and TRBJ2-7, reads GAGVSQSPSNKVTEKGKDVELRCDPISGHTALYWYRQSLGQGLEFLIYFQGNSAPDKSGLPSDRFSAERTGGSVSTLTIQRTQQEDSAVYLCASSLRTGVSGGTYEQYFGPGTRLTVT.

This clone appeared a few times. This chain joins TRBV18 and TRBJ2-7, with 9 bases fitting TRBD2. This CDR3 is 16 amino acids long. V lost 5 bases, J lost 0 bases, and 8 bases stayed unmatched. Germline loops: CDR1 KGHSH, CDR2 LQKENI. The CDR3 DNA is TGTGCCAGCTCATCGACCAGGACTAGCGTCTCCTACGAGCAGTACTTC. Amino acids: CASSSTRTSVSYEQYF.

This chain links TRBV30 with TRBJ2-5; D is uncertain. Per the germline V gene, CDR1 is GTSNPN and CDR2 is SVGIG (reference sequence). V was cut by 0 bases and J by 4 bases, with 6 bases left in between. The CDR3 has 12 amino acids. The DNA of the CDR3 is TGTGCCTGGAGTGTTAGTTCAGAGACCCAGTACTTC. This translates into CAWSVSSETQYF.

This clone has a handful of counts. V and J are TRBV4-2 and TRBJ2-1; D is possibly TRBD2 (5 bases). CDR1 and CDR2 (germline): LGHNA, YNFKEQ. The CDR3 spans 14 residues. Trimming cost V 4 bases and J 7 bases, with 14 bases left between them. This CDR3 is CASSPLVRRNEQFF. CDR3 in DNA: TGTGCCAGCAGCCCGCTGGTTCGGAGGAATGAGCAGTTCTTC.

The rearrangement uses TRBV7-9 and TRBJ2-1; no reliable D call. Germline V gene sequence: CDR1 SEHNR, CDR2 FQNEAQ (reference sequence). This CDR3 is built from 11 residues. Between the trimmed V and J ends, which lost 4 bases and 12 bases, there was a span of 10 bases. The CDR3 region is CASSSLPGQFF. The CDR3 DNA reads as TGTGCCAGCAGCTCTCTCCCGGGGCAGTTCTTC.

This clone was seen only once. CDR3 coding DNA: TGTGCTAGTGCCCGGGACTATAATGGCTACACCTTC. It translates to CASARDYNGYTF. The V and J genes are TRBV12-5 and TRBJ1-2, with D perhaps matching TRBD1 (5 bases). CDR3 length: 12 residues. From germline, CDR1 is LGHNT and CDR2 FRNRAP. V lost 7 bases and J lost 6, with 12 bases in between.

The chain has TRBV4-2 and TRBJ2-2; unclear D gene. The CDR3 covers 14 residues. The germline V and J ends were trimmed by 0 bases and 6 bases, with 8 bases remaining between them. CDR1 and CDR2 from the germline V gene are LGHNA and YNFKEQ. CDR3 sequence reads: CASSQESDSGELFF. CDR3 DNA: TGTGCCAGCAGCCAAGAATCAGACTCCGGGGAGCTGTTTTTT.

The V call is TRBV5-5, the J call TRBJ2-7; D is undetermined. With 4 bases removed from V and 6 bases from J, the gap between germline ends came to 17 bases. The CDR3 consists of 14 residues. Germline values: CDR1 SGHKS, CDR2 YYEKEE (reference sequence). CDR3 DNA: TGTGCCAGCAGCCCCGACTTGAACTTGGGCGAGCAGTACTTC. Amino acid sequence: CASSPDLNLGEQYF.

V gene TRBV7-9 combines with J gene TRBJ2-3; no clear D. CDR3 length: 14 residues. V lost 5 bases to trimming and J lost 0 bases, with 9 bases between them. Germline V gene sequence: CDR1 SEHNR, CDR2 FQNEAQ (reference sequence). The chain's CDR3 is CASSPPPSTDTQYF. Written as DNA, the CDR3 is TGTGCCAGCAGCCCCCCTCCGAGCACAGATACGCAGTATTTT.

Comments on this clone: The sample carries other DNA sequences with the same CDR3. The chain carries TRBV6-5 and TRBJ2-3, with unresolved D. V was shortened by 0 bases and J by 4 bases, with 11 bases between the two germline ends. CDR3 length: 15 amino acids. Germline assignment: CDR1 MNHEY and CDR2 SVGAGI. CDR3 loop: CASSYSAGGADTQYF. CDR3 nucleotide sequence: TGTGCCAGCAGTTACTCGGCTGGCGGAGCAGATACGCAGTATTTT.

This sequence joins TRBV7-2 and TRBJ2-1; 9 nucleotides agree with TRBD2. The CDR3 runs 15 residues. V lost 3 bases, J lost 3 bases, and 3 bases stayed unmatched. The germline V gene encodes CDR1 SGHTA and CDR2 FQGNSA. The CDR3 protein is CASSFDSGSYNEQFF. In DNA, the CDR3 is TGTGCCAGCAGCTTCGATAGCGGGAGCTACAATGAGCAGTTCTTC.

On this clone: A read error may account for a junction end that differs from germline. CDR3 nucleotide sequence: TGTTCCAGCAGTTTTCAGACAGAGTCCTATGGCTACACCTTC. Translating gives CSSSFQTESYGYTF. The V call is TRBV7-9, the J call TRBJ1-2, with D maybe TRBD1 (5 bases). The CDR3 contains 14 residues. The germline V gene has CDR1 SEHNR and CDR2 FQNEAQ (reference sequence).

The count of this clone is one. The rearrangement links TRBV12-5 to TRBJ2-6; TRBD1 is a possible D gene (5 bases). Trimming shortened V by 7 bases and J by 0 bases, and 10 bases separated the two germline ends. The CDR3 is 15 amino acids. Per germline, CDR1 LGHNT and CDR2 FRNRAP. Here the CDR3 reads CASASGISGANVLTF. CDR3 in DNA: TGTGCTAGTGCCTCAGGGATCTCTGGGGCCAACGTCCTGACTTTC.

This clone was counted a few times. The J gene is TRBJ2-7, the V gene TRBV6-5, with D unclear. Germline-derived CDR1 and CDR2 are MNHEY and SVGAGI. The V end was cut by 2 bases, the J end by 3 bases, with 2 bases between. The CDR3 runs to 11 residues. CDR3 sequence: CASSYHYEQYF. The CDR3 DNA sequence: TGTGCCAGCAGTTACCACTACGAGCAGTACTTC.

The rearrangement links TRBV6-5 to TRBJ2-3, with TRBD2 matching over 8 bases. There are 16 residues in the CDR3. Germline lookup yields CDR1 MNHEY and CDR2 SVGAGI. V shed 2 bases and J 6 bases; nucleotides not matched to a gene: 10. The CDR3 protein is CASSYATSGGWDTQYF. The DNA for the CDR3 is TGTGCCAGCAGTTACGCTACTAGCGGTGGGTGGGATACGCAGTATTTT.

This clone has more than one count but fewer than ten. This sequence joins TRBV4-3 and TRBJ1-2; D gene uncertain. V was cut by 0 bases and J by 4 bases, with 9 bases left in between. The germline V gene has CDR1 LGHNA and CDR2 YSLEER. The CDR3 is 14 residues long. The CDR3 is CASSQDLVSYGYTF. In nucleotides, the CDR3 is TGCGCCAGCAGCCAAGATTTAGTATCCTATGGCTACACCTTC.

The table lists this clone with a count of one. The chain carries TRBV6-5 and TRBJ2-5; 7 bases match TRBD1. The DNA matches TRBJ2-7 better at its end, which makes the J call doubtful. CDR1 is MNHEY, CDR2 SVGAGI, per germline. The CDR3 has 14 amino acids. The CDR3 loop is CASRRQGEGYEQYF. The CDR3 DNA reads as TGTGCCAGCAGAAGACAGGGTGAGGGCTACGAGCAGTACTTC.

V and J are TRBV5-1 and TRBJ1-2; 7 bases are shared with TRBD1. Germline V gene data show CDR1 as SGHRS and CDR2 as YFSETQ. V gave up 4 bases and J gave up 4 bases; unmatched junction bases: 7. The CDR3 loop spans 14 amino acids. This CDR3 is CASSLEGALYGYTF. CDR3 nucleotides: TGCGCCAGCAGCCTGGAGGGGGCTCTCTATGGCTACACCTTC.

The chain combines TRBV5-6 with TRBJ2-6; D gene uncertain. Germline loops: CDR1 SGHDT, CDR2 YYEEEE. V was trimmed by 3 bases and J by 0 bases, leaving 7 bases between them. This CDR3 comprises 15 residues. The CDR3 sequence: CASSSLFSGANVLTF. Written as DNA, the CDR3 is TGTGCCAGCAGCTCTCTTTTCTCTGGGGCCAACGTCCTGACTTTC.

Comments on this clone: One junction end does not reproduce the germline sequence, and a read error may be involved. V usage is TRBV28 and J usage is TRBJ1-1; D may be TRBD1 (5 bases). The germline gives CDR1 MDHEN, CDR2 SYDVKM. This CDR3 contains 15 residues. As DNA, the CDR3 is TGTGCCAGCAGCTTATCAGGGTATATGAACACTGAAGCTTTCTTT. This sequence encodes CASSLSGYMNTEAFF. Complete variable domain (other parts from reference TRBV28 and TRBJ1-1): DVKVTQSSRYLVKRTGEKVFLECVQDMDHENMFWYRQDPGLGLRLIYFSYDVKMKEKGDIPEGYSVSREKKERFSLILESASTNQTSMYLCASSLSGYMNTEAFFGQGTRLTVV.

This chain connects TRBV9 to TRBJ2-7, with a possible D match to TRBD1 (6 bases). Trimming took 0 bases from V and 6 from J, leaving 13 bases between them. CDR1 and CDR2 from the germline V gene are SGDLS and YYNGEE. The length of the CDR3 is 14 residues. The CDR3 sequence: CASSVGWTDSEQYF. The CDR3 region has the DNA TGTGCCAGCAGCGTAGGCTGGACAGACTCCGAGCAGTACTTC. The full variable domain, with the rest looked up from reference TRBV9 and TRBJ2-7, is DSGVTQTPKHLITATGQRVTLRCSPRSGDLSVYWYQQSLDQGLQFLIQYYNGEERAKGNILERFSAQQFPDLHSELNLSSLELGDSALYFCASSVGWTDSEQYFGPGTRLTVT.

Concerning this clone: This sample includes further DNA sequences coding for the same CDR3. The chain has TRBV9 and TRBJ1-1; unclear D gene. The CDR3 runs to 15 residues. Trimming stripped 0 bases from V and 0 bases from J, with 9 bases between. Germline V gene data show CDR1 as SGDLS and CDR2 as YYNGEE. As DNA, the CDR3 is TGTGCCAGCAGCGTAGATCGGGTCATGAACACTGAAGCTTTCTTT. Translated: CASSVDRVMNTEAFF. The whole variable domain, remainder taken from reference TRBV9 and TRBJ1-1, is DSGVTQTPKHLITATGQRVTLRCSPRSGDLSVYWYQQSLDQGLQFLIQYYNGEERAKGNILERFSAQQFPDLHSELNLSSLELGDSALYFCASSVDRVMNTEAFFGQGTRLTVV.

The chain has TRBV4-2 and TRBJ1-3, with 9 bases identical to TRBD1. Germline assignment: CDR1 LGHNA and CDR2 YNFKEQ. The CDR3 is made up of 15 amino acids. V was pared by 4 bases and J by 6 bases, with 7 bases of the junction left unmatched. CDR3 DNA sequence: TGTGCCAGCAGCCCGTCCAGGGACAGGGTAAACACCATATATTTT. Translation: CASSPSRDRVNTIYF.

The chain uses TRBV10-1 and TRBJ2-5; 12 nucleotides agree with TRBD1. Judging by the DNA end, TRBJ2-7 fits better; the J call may be wrong. The CDR3 length is 14 residues. Germline lookup yields CDR1 WNHNN and CDR2 SYGVQD (reference sequence). DNA of the CDR3: TGCGCCAGCAGCCGGGACAGGGGGCTTAACGAGCAGTACTTC. This encodes CASSRDRGLNEQYF.

V is TRBV5-4 and J is TRBJ2-1; the D gene is possibly TRBD1 (5 bases). The CDR3 runs to 13 residues. The V gene's germline CDR1 is SGHNT and CDR2 YYREEE (reference sequence). Trimming shortened V by 4 bases and J by 8 bases, and 13 bases separated the two germline ends. The CDR3 loop is CASSLPQGDEQFF. In DNA form, the CDR3 reads TGTGCCAGCAGCCTGCCGCAGGGCGATGAGCAGTTCTTC.

This rearrangement joins TRBV29-1 to TRBJ2-3; TRBD1 is a possible D gene (5 bases). The CDR3 consists of 12 residues. Germline V lookup: CDR1 SQVTM, CDR2 ANQGSEA. V was cut by 7 bases and J by 3 bases, with 11 bases left in between. CDR3 DNA: TGCAGCGCGGACATAGGAACAGATACGCAGTATTTT. This codes for CSADIGTDTQYF.